A single sample gave rise to the 26 T cell receptor beta chains below, sequenced in a study of Graves' ophthalmopathy and Graves' hyperthyroidism. The authors amplified TCR beta CDR3 regions from RNA transcripts. First-round RT-PCR employed HTBI primers, with a second-round multiplex PCR after it. From the multiplex PCR reads, TCRdb called clonotypes with MiXCR, one entry per CDR3 protein. The sample has 600,000 to 950,000 distinct CDR3 sequences, approximately 40% seen once. The sample taken for sequencing was peripheral blood. These receptors were obtained from an adult man with Graves' ophthalmopathy.

This clonotype was detected only a few times. At one end the junction does not follow the germline gene, possibly because of a read error. This chain links TRBV12-3 or TRBV12-4 with TRBJ1-1; the D gene is possibly TRBD1 (5 bases). There are 11 residues in the CDR3. In DNA form, the CDR3 reads TGTGCCAGCAGTGAGGGGTCTGAAGCCTTCTTT. Translation: CASSEGSEAFF.

This clonotype has at least ten counts. This rearrangement joins TRBV29-1 to TRBJ1-1, with no clear D. The CDR3 length is 11 residues. In germline, CDR1 is SQVTM, CDR2 ANQGSEA. V lost 2 bases and J 4 bases, leaving 5 bases between the germline ends. CDR3 nucleotide sequence: TGCAGCGTTGAATCTGGCACTGAAGCTTTCTTT. This encodes CSVESGTEAFF.

This rearrangement joins TRBV4-3 to TRBJ1-2; D is ambiguous. The CDR3 spans 14 residues. Germline lookup yields CDR1 LGHNA and CDR2 YSLEER. V was clipped by 5 bases and J by 8 bases, with 18 bases between them. The CDR3 bases are TGCGCCAGCAGCGAGGACGGCTACCAGGAAGGCTACACCTTC. Translating it yields CASSEDGYQEGYTF.

This clonotype occurred many times. The V gene is TRBV20-1, the J gene TRBJ1-5; D might be TRBD1 (5 bases). The CDR3 consists of 14 residues. V gave up 1 base and J gave up 6 bases, with 13 bases separating them. The germline V gene has CDR1 DFQATT and CDR2 SNEGSKA (reference sequence). The CDR3 DNA follows: TGCAGTGCTAGAGTAGGGAGGGGAAGTCAGCCCCAGCATTTT. As protein: CSARVGRGSQPQHF.

The V and J genes are TRBV20-1 and TRBJ2-7; 12 bases fit TRBD2. Germline V lookup: CDR1 DFQATT, CDR2 SNEGSKA (reference sequence). This CDR3 is built from 16 residues. V shed 3 bases and J 4 bases; nucleotides not matched to a gene: 10. Written as DNA, the CDR3 is TGCAGTGCTAGTCCAAGACTAGCGGGAGTGAGTTACGAGCAGTACTTC. Its translation is CSASPRLAGVSYEQYF.

The gene calls are TRBV7-2 and TRBJ1-4; D unresolved. Germline V CDR1 and CDR2: SGHTA, FQGNSA. This CDR3 is built from 16 residues. The V gene lost 5 bases and the J gene lost 0 bases, with 13 bases spanning the gap. CDR3 sequence reads: CASSLGGRTTNEKLFF. CDR3 in DNA: TGTGCCAGCAGCCTAGGAGGACGGACAACTAATGAAAAACTGTTTTTT. Looking up the rest from reference TRBV7-2 and TRBJ1-4 gives the full variable domain: GAGVSQSPSNKVTEKGKDVELRCDPISGHTALYWYRQSLGQGLEFLIYFQGNSAPDKSGLPSDRFSAERTGGSVSTLTIQRTQQEDSAVYLCASSLGGRTTNEKLFFGSGTQLSVL.

This clonotype has at least ten counts. The V and J genes are TRBV4-3 and TRBJ2-7; 7 bases are shared with TRBD1. In germline, CDR1 is LGHNA, CDR2 YSLEER. J gave up 6 bases and V 4 bases, and 6 bases lay outside the gene matches. There are 13 residues in the CDR3. The CDR3: CASSPRQGREQYF. The CDR3, as DNA: TGCGCCAGCAGCCCTCGACAGGGTCGCGAGCAGTACTTC.

This clonotype showed up just a few times. The V gene is TRBV4-3, the J gene TRBJ1-6, with 7 bases aligning to TRBD1. Trimming took 4 bases from V and 10 from J; bases not matched to a gene: 7. The germline V gene has CDR1 LGHNA and CDR2 YSLEER. This CDR3 comprises 14 residues. The DNA for the CDR3 is TGCGCCAGCAGCCCGACAGGGCGGGGATCACCCCTCCACTTT. Translating it yields CASSPTGRGSPLHF.

V usage is TRBV4-3 and J usage is TRBJ1-1; 7 positions agree with TRBD1. This CDR3 is 17 amino acids long. Germline V CDR1 and CDR2: LGHNA, YSLEER. Trimming cost V 3 bases and J 1 base; bases outside gene matches: 11. As DNA, the CDR3 is TGCGCCAGCAGCCAGAGAGGGGGCGCGGAGGGGAACACTGAAGCTTTCTTT. Translation: CASSQRGGAEGNTEAFF.

This clonotype was observed a few times. The CDR3 spells CSASPTRVNTEAFF. CDR3 DNA sequence: TGCAGTGCCAGCCCGACCAGAGTGAACACTGAAGCTTTCTTT. This sequence joins TRBV20-1 and TRBJ1-1; no firm D call. Trimming shortened V by 6 bases and J by 0 bases, and 14 bases separated the two germline ends. The CDR3 runs to 14 residues. From germline, CDR1 is DFQATT and CDR2 SNEGSKA (reference sequence).

The sample holds many counts of this clonotype. CDR3 sequence reads: CASTGDSSGANVLTF. DNA for the CDR3: TGTGCCAGCACCGGGGACAGCTCTGGGGCCAACGTCCTGACTTTC. The chain links TRBV7-9 to TRBJ2-6, with 7 bases aligning to TRBD1. CDR1 is SEHNR, CDR2 FQNEAQ, per germline (reference sequence). V lost 7 bases and J lost 0; bases outside the gene matches: 3. The CDR3 contains 15 residues.

The rearrangement links TRBV20-1 to TRBJ1-5; D not resolved. In germline, CDR1 is DFQATT, CDR2 SNEGSKA (reference sequence). The CDR3 length is 14 residues. Trimming took off 0 bases at V and 9 bases at J, with 15 bases between the two ends. The CDR3 spells CSARDRQDSPPQHF. In nucleotides, the CDR3 is TGCAGTGCTAGAGACCGGCAGGACTCTCCGCCCCAGCATTTT.

V and J are TRBV2 and TRBJ1-5, with a tentative D call TRBD1 (5 bases). CDR3 length: 17 residues. The germline gives CDR1 SNHLY, CDR2 FYNNEI. The V gene lost 6 bases and the J gene lost 0 bases, with 18 bases spanning the gap. The CDR3 DNA sequence: TGTGCCAGCAGAGAAAGGCGTCTGACAGATAGCAATCAGCCCCAGCATTTT. Translation: CASRERRLTDSNQPQHF.

The chain recombines TRBV12-3 or TRBV12-4 with TRBJ2-2; D is undetermined. This CDR3 has 15 residues. V gave up 3 bases and J gave up 2 bases, with 10 bases separating them. CDR3 DNA sequence: TGTGCCAGCAGTTTTGGAGATACTAACACCGGGGAGCTGTTTTTT. Protein product: CASSFGDTNTGELFF.

This chain joins TRBV6-1 and TRBJ2-1; 11 bases map to TRBD2. Trimming took 5 bases from V and 4 from J; bases not matched to a gene: 1. The CDR3 consists of 14 residues. The germline CDR1 and CDR2 sequences are MNHNS and SASEGT. As DNA, the CDR3 is TGTGCCAGCAGTTCTAGCGGGGGGTACAATGAGCAGTTCTTC. Translated, it gives CASSSSGGYNEQFF.

This chain connects TRBV7-9 to TRBJ1-3; tentative D call: TRBD1 (5 bases). Per germline, CDR1 SEHNR and CDR2 FQNEAQ (reference sequence). V was shortened by 4 bases and J by 2 bases, with 21 bases between the two germline ends. CDR3 length equals 18 residues. CDR3 loop: CASSYLLLGELTGNTIYF. DNA for the CDR3: TGTGCCAGCAGCTATCTCCTTCTGGGGGAACTAACTGGAAACACCATATATTTT.

V is TRBV29-1 and J is TRBJ2-7, with 9 bases lining up with TRBD1. The CDR3 is made up of 14 amino acids. The trim removed 0 bases at V and 2 bases at J, leaving 2 bases unmatched. Germline CDR1 SQVTM, CDR2 ANQGSEA. The chain's CDR3 is CSVEEQGATYEQYF. CDR3 DNA sequence: TGCAGCGTTGAAGAACAGGGGGCGACCTACGAGCAGTACTTC.

This clonotype was counted once. This chain links TRBV2 with TRBJ1-2; D unclear. Deletions cut 2 bases from V and 7 bases from J, with 8 bases between. In germline, CDR1 is SNHLY, CDR2 FYNNEI. This CDR3 is built from 12 residues. The chain's CDR3 is CASSEWVCGYTF. The CDR3 region has the DNA TGTGCCAGCAGTGAATGGGTATGTGGCTACACCTTC.

In its sample, this clonotype was seen a few times. V and J are TRBV7-2 and TRBJ2-1; 9 bases are a match to TRBD1. The germline V gene has CDR1 SGHTA and CDR2 FQGNSA. This CDR3 comprises 15 residues. The V and J ends lost 3 bases and 0 bases, in that order; junction bases with no gene match: 0. The CDR3 region is CASSLGQGSYNEQFF. In DNA form, the CDR3 reads TGTGCCAGCAGCTTGGGACAGGGCTCCTACAATGAGCAGTTCTTC.

This clonotype was seen more than once but under ten times. The chain uses TRBV5-4 and TRBJ1-4; TRBD1 might be the D (5 bases). Looked up from germline, CDR1 is SGHNT and CDR2 is YYREEE (reference sequence). V gave up 5 bases and J gave up 2 bases, with 10 bases separating them. The CDR3 runs to 14 residues. CDR3 nucleotides: TGTGCCAGCAGTAGGGGATCCACTAATGAAAAACTGTTTTTT. This translates into CASSRGSTNEKLFF.

This chain links TRBV29-1 with TRBJ2-7, with D possibly matching TRBD1 (6 bases). With 2 bases removed from V and 6 bases from J, the gap between germline ends came to 11 bases. CDR1 is SQVTM, CDR2 ANQGSEA, per germline. The CDR3 loop spans 12 amino acids. CDR3 DNA: TGCAGCGTTGAACGGTTAGGGGGCGAGCAGTACTTC. It yields the protein CSVERLGGEQYF.

This clonotype was recorded many times. The gene calls are TRBV7-2 and TRBJ2-7; 7 positions match TRBD2. The CDR3 is 14 amino acids. Germline V gives CDR1 SGHTA, CDR2 FQGNSA. V was clipped by 5 bases and J by 6 bases; unmatched bases: 10. CDR3 residues: CASSPSSGGSEQYF. The CDR3 DNA reads TGTGCCAGCAGCCCTTCTAGCGGTGGGTCCGAGCAGTACTTC.

Concerning this clonotype: With a much larger clone just one base away, this may be a read error. J is TRBJ1-4 and V is TRBV15; the match to TRBD1 covers 9 bases. The V gene end was trimmed by 3 bases and the J gene end by 8 bases; junction bases not matched to a gene: 10. The CDR3 covers 16 residues. Germline lookup yields CDR1 LNHNV and CDR2 YYDKDF (reference sequence). Written as DNA, the CDR3 is TGTGCCACCAGCAGGAACACAGGGGGCGAAGGAGAAAAACTGTTTTTT. Protein sequence: CATSRNTGGEGEKLFF.

The rearrangement uses TRBV11-2 and TRBJ2-7; D is possibly TRBD1 or TRBD2 (5 bases each). Trimming took off 6 bases at V and 0 bases at J, with 15 bases between the two ends. The CDR3 contains 15 residues. The germline gives CDR1 SGHAT, CDR2 FQNNGV. For the CDR3, the DNA is TGTGCCAGCAGTGATTTGGGGGAGTTCTCCTACGAGCAGTACTTC. This sequence encodes CASSDLGEFSYEQYF.

A remark on this clonotype: A much more abundant neighbour one base away suggests this may be a read error. This chain joins TRBV29-1 and TRBJ2-5; 7 bases match TRBD1. The CDR3 is 12 amino acids. CDR1 is SQVTM and CDR2 is ANQGSEA in the germline V gene. Here the CDR3 reads CSAGTVQEAQYF. The CDR3 DNA reads TGCAGTGCTGGGACAGTCCAAGAGGCCCAGTACTTC. The full variable domain, its missing parts supplied by reference TRBV29-1 and TRBJ2-5, is SAVISQKPSRDICQRGTSLTIQCQVDSQVTMMFWYRQQPGQSLTLIATANQGSEATYESGFVIDKFPISRPNLTFSTLTVSNMSPEDSSIYLCSAGTVQEAQYFGPGTRLLVL.

The chain carries TRBV6-5 and TRBJ1-1; no firm D call. CDR3 size: 14 residues. The germline V gene has CDR1 MNHEY and CDR2 SVGAGI. Trimming stripped 4 bases from V and 6 bases from J, with 15 bases between. As DNA, the CDR3 is TGTGCCAGCAGTTTACAGATCGCCCCGGCTGAAGCTTTCTTT. Its translation is CASSLQIAPAEAFF.